The rows below give T cell receptor beta chains drawn from one sample of a study of blood T cell repertoires in COVID-19. Using immunoSEQ multiplex PCR, the repertoire was profiled, and TCRdb retains in-frame clones only, with some absent. The sample contains around 170,000 clones, about 80% of which appear only once. Sequenced input: peripheral blood. These receptors originate from a human donor in a cohort sampled during active COVID-19. Each CDR3 is given with its conserved first and last residue. The order of the fields is J gene, clone size, V gene, D gene, CDR3 protein. D genes are given only for firm matches. Rows may omit the clone size; those that give it use once, few, many or a size class.

j_call: TRBJ2-2; clone_size: NA; v_call: TRBV29-1; d_call: NA; cdr3_aa: CSVEDAGAGTGELFF
j_call: TRBJ2-5; clone_size: NA; v_call: TRBV9; d_call: NA; cdr3_aa: CASSSPGGGQETQYF
j_call: TRBJ1-5; clone_size: NA; v_call: TRBV7-3; d_call: NA; cdr3_aa: CASSLTGSDNQPQHF
j_call: TRBJ2-7; clone_size: NA; v_call: TRBV6-5; d_call: TRBD2; cdr3_aa: CASSRLAGDFHEQYF
j_call: TRBJ1-1; clone_size: few; v_call: TRBV7-9; d_call: NA; cdr3_aa: CASSLGGLSTEAFF
j_call: TRBJ1-4; clone_size: NA; v_call: TRBV18; d_call: NA; cdr3_aa: CASSPSVTRAATNEKLFF
j_call: TRBJ2-7; clone_size: NA; v_call: TRBV6-2/TRBV6-3; d_call: NA; cdr3_aa: CASSLNPRLFTYEQYF
j_call: TRBJ2-7; clone_size: NA; v_call: TRBV4-3; d_call: TRBD2; cdr3_aa: CASSLGLAGAYEQYF
j_call: TRBJ1-2; clone_size: NA; v_call: TRBV5-1; d_call: TRBD1; cdr3_aa: CASSFTGGDYGYTF
j_call: TRBJ1-2; clone_size: NA; v_call: TRBV6-2/TRBV6-3; d_call: NA; cdr3_aa: CASSGTLYGYTF
j_call: TRBJ2-7; clone_size: NA; v_call: TRBV7-9; d_call: NA; cdr3_aa: CASSVSSFPLNEQYF
j_call: TRBJ2-6; clone_size: NA; v_call: TRBV11-3; d_call: TRBD1; cdr3_aa: CASSLGRQGTGANVLTF
j_call: TRBJ1-2; clone_size: NA; v_call: TRBV3-1/TRBV3-2; d_call: TRBD1; cdr3_aa: CASSLVLPDRDYGYTF
j_call: TRBJ1-6; clone_size: NA; v_call: TRBV3-1/TRBV3-2; d_call: NA; cdr3_aa: CASSREQVYNSPLHF
j_call: TRBJ1-2; clone_size: NA; v_call: TRBV19; d_call: NA; cdr3_aa: CASSMGGSNYGYTF
j_call: TRBJ1-3; clone_size: NA; v_call: TRBV5-1; d_call: NA; cdr3_aa: CASKEAGQGSGNTIYF
j_call: TRBJ2-3; clone_size: NA; v_call: TRBV10-2; d_call: TRBD1; cdr3_aa: CASSSGTGSTDTQYF
j_call: TRBJ2-3; clone_size: NA; v_call: TRBV4-2; d_call: TRBD2; cdr3_aa: CASSQGTSGAADTQYF
j_call: TRBJ1-1; clone_size: NA; v_call: TRBV6-5; d_call: NA; cdr3_aa: CASSYSTGYTEAFF
j_call: TRBJ2-7; clone_size: NA; v_call: TRBV12-1; d_call: NA; cdr3_aa: CASSLEAKSSYEQYF
j_call: TRBJ1-6; clone_size: NA; v_call: TRBV19; d_call: TRBD1; cdr3_aa: CASSTRQGAFVRSGSYNSPLHF
j_call: TRBJ2-2; clone_size: NA; v_call: TRBV9; d_call: NA; cdr3_aa: CASSETAGIPNTGELFF
j_call: TRBJ1-6; clone_size: NA; v_call: TRBV18; d_call: TRBD1; cdr3_aa: CASSPGQDNSPLHF
j_call: TRBJ1-2; clone_size: NA; v_call: TRBV19; d_call: TRBD1; cdr3_aa: CATATGESYYGYTF
j_call: TRBJ1-5; clone_size: few; v_call: TRBV28; d_call: TRBD1; cdr3_aa: CASSPRVRGNQPQHF
j_call: TRBJ2-3; clone_size: NA; v_call: TRBV3-1/TRBV3-2; d_call: NA; cdr3_aa: CASSQDRALLGMGPDTQYF
j_call: TRBJ1-3; clone_size: NA; v_call: TRBV28; d_call: TRBD1; cdr3_aa: CASSSFGGQGRNTIYF
j_call: TRBJ2-7; clone_size: NA; v_call: TRBV6-5; d_call: TRBD2; cdr3_aa: CASRGTSGAEQYF
j_call: TRBJ2-7; clone_size: NA; v_call: TRBV20-1; d_call: TRBD2; cdr3_aa: CSASLVGLAGGTSYEQYF
j_call: TRBJ1-6; clone_size: NA; v_call: TRBV5-4; d_call: NA; cdr3_aa: CASSLAFGEGNSPLHF
j_call: TRBJ1-1; clone_size: few; v_call: TRBV19; d_call: NA; cdr3_aa: CASTAGVTEAFF
j_call: TRBJ2-7; clone_size: NA; v_call: TRBV7-8; d_call: NA; cdr3_aa: CASSASIGTGYEQYF
j_call: TRBJ1-1; clone_size: NA; v_call: TRBV5-1; d_call: NA; cdr3_aa: CASRSENTEAFF
j_call: TRBJ2-6; clone_size: NA; v_call: TRBV9; d_call: NA; cdr3_aa: CASSFSGWQSSGANVLTF
j_call: TRBJ2-3; clone_size: NA; v_call: TRBV10-3; d_call: NA; cdr3_aa: CAISEGVASTDTQYF
j_call: TRBJ1-2; clone_size: NA; v_call: TRBV19; d_call: TRBD1; cdr3_aa: CASSPRDRDGYTF
j_call: TRBJ2-3; clone_size: NA; v_call: TRBV2; d_call: NA; cdr3_aa: CASRSRDTQYF
j_call: TRBJ2-1; clone_size: NA; v_call: TRBV7-8; d_call: NA; cdr3_aa: CASSLAGLTNEQFF
j_call: TRBJ1-1; clone_size: NA; v_call: TRBV5-1; d_call: NA; cdr3_aa: CASSLKGGLTEAFF
j_call: TRBJ1-5; clone_size: NA; v_call: TRBV9; d_call: TRBD1; cdr3_aa: CASSDGDRPNQPQHF
j_call: TRBJ2-1; clone_size: once; v_call: TRBV11-2; d_call: NA; cdr3_aa: CASIKGESSYNEQFF
j_call: TRBJ1-1; clone_size: NA; v_call: TRBV15; d_call: TRBD1; cdr3_aa: CATSKGGGDTEAFF
j_call: TRBJ2-3; clone_size: NA; v_call: TRBV12-5; d_call: NA; cdr3_aa: CASGLASRNTQYF
j_call: TRBJ2-4; clone_size: NA; v_call: TRBV7-6; d_call: TRBD1; cdr3_aa: CASSFGTGPKNIQYF
j_call: TRBJ1-2; clone_size: few; v_call: TRBV10-3; d_call: NA; cdr3_aa: CAIPSAGLGGYTF